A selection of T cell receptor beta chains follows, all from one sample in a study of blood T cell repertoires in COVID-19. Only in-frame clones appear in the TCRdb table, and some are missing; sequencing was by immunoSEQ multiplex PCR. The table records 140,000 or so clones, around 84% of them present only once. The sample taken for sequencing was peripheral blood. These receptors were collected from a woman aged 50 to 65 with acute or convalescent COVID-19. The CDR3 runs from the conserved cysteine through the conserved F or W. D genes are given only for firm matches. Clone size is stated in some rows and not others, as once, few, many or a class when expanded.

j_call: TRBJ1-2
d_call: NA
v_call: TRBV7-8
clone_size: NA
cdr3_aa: CASSLDKNYGYTF
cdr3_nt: TGTGCCAGCAGCTTAGACAAGAACTATGGCTACACCTTC

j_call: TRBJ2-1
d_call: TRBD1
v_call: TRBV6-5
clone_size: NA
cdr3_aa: CASSYMGQFYNEQFF
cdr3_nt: TGTGCCAGCAGTTACATGGGACAGTTCTACAATGAGCAGTTCTTC

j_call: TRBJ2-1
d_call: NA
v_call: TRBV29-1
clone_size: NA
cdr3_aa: CSVAGLSNEQFF
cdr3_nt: TGCAGCGTGGCGGGCCTTTCCAATGAGCAGTTCTTC

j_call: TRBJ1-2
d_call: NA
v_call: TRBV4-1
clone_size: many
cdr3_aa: CASSPTGQDYGYTF
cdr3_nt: TGCGCCAGCAGCCCTACAGGGCAGGACTATGGCTACACCTTC

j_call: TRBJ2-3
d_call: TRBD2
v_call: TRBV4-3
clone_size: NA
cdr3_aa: CASSQHRTGGSKQYF
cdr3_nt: TGCGCCAGCAGCCAACACAGGACGGGAGGAAGTAAGCAGTATTTT

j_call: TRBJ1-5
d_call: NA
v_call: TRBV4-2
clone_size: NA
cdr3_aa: CASSQDSVGEDQPQHF
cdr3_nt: TGTGCCAGCAGCCAAGATAGTGTAGGGGAAGATCAGCCCCAGCATTTT

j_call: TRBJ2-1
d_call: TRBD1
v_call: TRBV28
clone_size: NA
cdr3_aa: CASSPGTGGYNEQFF
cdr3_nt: TGTGCCAGCAGTCCCGGGACAGGGGGATACAATGAGCAGTTCTTC

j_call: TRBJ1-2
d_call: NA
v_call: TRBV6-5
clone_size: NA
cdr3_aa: CASRSDNEYGYTF
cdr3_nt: TGTGCCAGCAGATCGGACAACGAATATGGCTACACCTTC

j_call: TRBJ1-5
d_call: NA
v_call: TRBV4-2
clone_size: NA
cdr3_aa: CASSPEVGQPQHF
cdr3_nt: TGTGCCAGCAGCCCCGAAGTCGGGCAGCCCCAGCATTTT

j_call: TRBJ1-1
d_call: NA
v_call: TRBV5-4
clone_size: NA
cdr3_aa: CASSLGQGGMNTEAFF
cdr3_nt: TGTGCCAGCAGCTTAGGGCAGGGAGGGATGAACACTGAAGCTTTCTTT

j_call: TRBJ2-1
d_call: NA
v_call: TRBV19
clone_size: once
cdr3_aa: CASRSLGANEQFF
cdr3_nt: TGTGCCAGTAGATCCTTAGGAGCCAATGAGCAGTTCTTC

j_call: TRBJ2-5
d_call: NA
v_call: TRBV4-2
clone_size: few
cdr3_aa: CASSQAMGGYGETQYF
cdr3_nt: TGTGCCAGCAGCCAAGCCATGGGGGGATACGGCGAGACCCAGTACTTC

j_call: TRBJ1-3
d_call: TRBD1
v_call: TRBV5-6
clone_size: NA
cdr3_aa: CASQPLDRGPGNTIYF
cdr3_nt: TGTGCCAGCCAACCACTGGACAGGGGGCCTGGAAACACCATATATTTT

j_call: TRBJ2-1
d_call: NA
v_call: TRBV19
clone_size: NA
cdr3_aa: CASSRKPGALVYNEQFF
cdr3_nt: TGTGCCAGTAGCCGTAAACCAGGGGCTCTAGTCTACAATGAGCAGTTCTTC

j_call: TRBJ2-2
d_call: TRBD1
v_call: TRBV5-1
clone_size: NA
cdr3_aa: CASLSGTGGTGELFF
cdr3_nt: TGCGCCAGCTTAAGCGGGACAGGGGGTACCGGGGAGCTGTTTTTT

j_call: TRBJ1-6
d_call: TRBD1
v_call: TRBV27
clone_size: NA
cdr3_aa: CASSLIGQGTGRGSPLHF
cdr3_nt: TGTGCCAGCAGTTTAATCGGACAGGGGACGGGCAGGGGTTCACCCCTCCACTTT

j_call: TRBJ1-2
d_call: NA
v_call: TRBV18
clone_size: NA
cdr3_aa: CASSSQGFEGYTF
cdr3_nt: TGTGCCAGCTCGTCACAGGGTTTTGAAGGCTACACCTTC

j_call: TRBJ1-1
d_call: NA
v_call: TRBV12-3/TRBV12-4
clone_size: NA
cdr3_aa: CASRQGGSAFF
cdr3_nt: TGTGCCAGCAGGCAAGGCGGTTCGGCTTTCTTT

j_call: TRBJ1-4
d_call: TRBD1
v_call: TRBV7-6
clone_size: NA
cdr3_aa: CASSSTLTGVEKLFF
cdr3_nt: TGTGCCAGCAGCAGCACCTTGACAGGGGTAGAAAAACTGTTTTTT

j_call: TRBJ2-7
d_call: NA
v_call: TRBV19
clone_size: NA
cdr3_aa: CASSRRETYEQYF
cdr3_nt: TGTGCCAGTAGTAGGAGGGAAACCTACGAGCAGTACTTC

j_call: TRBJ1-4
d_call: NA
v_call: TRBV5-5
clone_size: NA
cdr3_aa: CASSIMSGTTHEKLFF
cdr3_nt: TGTGCCAGCAGCATCATGTCCGGGACAACCCATGAAAAACTGTTTTTT

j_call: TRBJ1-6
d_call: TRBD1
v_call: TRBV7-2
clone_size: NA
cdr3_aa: CASSGTGGHSPLHF
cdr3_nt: TGTGCCAGCAGCGGGACAGGCGGCCATTCACCCCTCCACTTT

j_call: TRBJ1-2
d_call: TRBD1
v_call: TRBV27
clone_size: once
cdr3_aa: CASSPGTGYGYTF
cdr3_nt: TGTGCCAGCAGCCCAGGGACAGGGTATGGCTACACCTTC